This passage covers 20 T cell receptor beta chains from one sample sequenced in a study of shared clonotypes between healthy human individuals. Method: immunoSEQ multiplex PCR; TCRdb's copy keeps in-frame clones and lacks some. The table includes over a million clones, roughly 97% detected once. The sample taken for sequencing was naive CD4+ T cells sorted from blood. The subset was: CD45RA+ positively selected. The receptor source for this set is a man aged 25-45 years in good health.

The J gene is TRBJ2-3, the V gene TRBV7-2, with D hard to call. CDR1 SGHTA and CDR2 FQGNSA come from the germline V gene. Trimming pared 0 bases from V and 1 base from J, leaving 17 bases between. The length of the CDR3 is 18 residues. The CDR3 bases are TGTGCCAGCAGCTTAGCGCGCGCCGGTTGGGTCGGCACAGATACGCAGTATTTT. Its translation is CASSLARAGWVGTDTQYF.

This clone was detected only once. The V gene is TRBV30, the J gene TRBJ2-6; D perhaps matches TRBD2 (5 bases). The CDR3 loop spans 16 amino acids. Trimming shortened V by 0 bases and J by 4 bases, and 13 bases separated the two germline ends. The germline gives CDR1 GTSNPN, CDR2 SVGIG (reference sequence). The CDR3 here is CAWSVVGPGGANVLTF. The DNA for the CDR3 is TGTGCCTGGAGTGTAGTTGGCCCGGGAGGGGCCAACGTCCTGACTTTC. Combining the CDR3 with reference TRBV30 and TRBJ2-6 gives the whole variable domain SQTIHQWPATLVQPVGSPLSLECTVEGTSNPNLYWYRQAAGRGLQLLFYSVGIGQISSEVPQNLSASRPQDRQFILSSKKLLLSDSGFYLCAWSVVGPGGANVLTFGAGSRLTVL.

The rearrangement links TRBV28 to TRBJ2-2; the match to TRBD2 covers 8 bases. The CDR3 runs 14 residues. The germline V gene encodes CDR1 MDHEN and CDR2 SYDVKM. V lost 7 bases and J lost 2; bases outside the gene matches: 3. CDR3 sequence (DNA): TGTGCCAGCAAGGCGGGAGGTAACACCGGGGAGCTGTTTTTT. Encoded protein: CASKAGGNTGELFF. Drawing the rest from reference TRBV28 and TRBJ2-2, the complete variable domain is DVKVTQSSRYLVKRTGEKVFLECVQDMDHENMFWYRQDPGLGLRLIYFSYDVKMKEKGDIPEGYSVSREKKERFSLILESASTNQTSMYLCASKAGGNTGELFFGEGSRLTVL.

This clone has a single count. The chain combines TRBV27 with TRBJ2-2; no definite D call. The CDR3 is 13 residues long. V gave up 5 bases and J gave up 7 bases, with 11 bases separating them. The germline CDR1 and CDR2 sequences are MNHEY and SMNVEV (reference sequence). The CDR3 loop is CASSPLTVGELFF. In nucleotides, the CDR3 is TGTGCCAGCAGTCCCCTGACGGTCGGGGAGCTGTTTTTT.

This rearrangement joins TRBV13 to TRBJ2-7, with D unresolved. Germline V lookup: CDR1 PRHDT, CDR2 FYEKMQ (reference sequence). This CDR3 region has 12 residues. V was pared by 0 bases and J by 4 bases, with 4 bases between. Here the CDR3 reads CASSLGRYEQYF. CDR3 nucleotide sequence: TGTGCCAGCAGCTTAGGCCGTTACGAGCAGTACTTC.

The chain uses TRBV19 and TRBJ2-5; tentative D call: TRBD2 (5 bases). Trimming removed 3 bases at V and 2 bases at J, with 13 bases between. The CDR3 length is 15 residues. Germline V lookup: CDR1 LNHDA, CDR2 SQIVND (reference sequence). CDR3 bases: TGTGCCAGTAGTATCCAAGCCCGGGGACAAGAGACCCAGTACTTC. Translation gives CASSIQARGQETQYF.

This rearrangement joins TRBV7-3 to TRBJ2-1; no clear D. The CDR3 sequence is 15 residues long. Between the trimmed V and J ends, which lost 9 bases and 1 base, there was a span of 16 bases. The germline CDR1 and CDR2 sequences are SGHTA and FQGTGA. For the CDR3, the DNA is TGTGCCAGTCTGCGCCCTAGTCGGTCCTACAATGAGCAGTTCTTC. Translating it yields CASLRPSRSYNEQFF.

The J gene is TRBJ2-7, the V gene TRBV28; 11 nucleotides align to TRBD1. Trimming cost V 6 bases and J 7 bases; bases outside gene matches: 8. The CDR3 runs 14 residues. CDR1 is MDHEN, CDR2 SYDVKM, per germline. The chain's CDR3 is CASSRTGGLREQYF. The CDR3 DNA sequence: TGTGCCAGCAGCCGGACAGGGGGCCTAAGAGAGCAGTACTTC.

The gene calls are TRBV28 and TRBJ2-7; TRBD1 agrees at 7 bases. With V trimmed by 4 bases and J by 5 bases, 5 bases remained unmatched. This CDR3 is built from 13 residues. CDR1 and CDR2 (germline): MDHEN, SYDVKM. The CDR3 sequence: CASSSTGVDEQYF. The CDR3 DNA reads as TGTGCCAGCAGTTCAACAGGGGTTGACGAGCAGTACTTC.

This chain connects TRBV6-1 to TRBJ2-1; tentatively, D is TRBD1 (6 bases). This CDR3 is 15 amino acids long. V shed 3 bases and J shed 9 bases, with 18 bases lying between them. Germline V gene data show CDR1 as MNHNS and CDR2 as SASEGT. Here the CDR3 reads CASSDRTQGYGEQFF. The CDR3 region has the DNA TGTGCCAGCAGTGACAGGACTCAGGGGTATGGTGAGCAGTTCTTC.

This sequence joins TRBV28 and TRBJ2-7; 8 bases line up with TRBD1. After removal of 5 bases from V and 6 bases from J, the junction contained 15 bases not matched to a gene. Germline V gives CDR1 MDHEN, CDR2 SYDVKM. The CDR3 runs 16 residues. CDR3 protein: CASSVPTGGPWAEQYF. The CDR3 coding sequence is TGTGCCAGCAGTGTGCCTACAGGGGGTCCCTGGGCCGAGCAGTACTTC.

This chain connects TRBV30 to TRBJ2-5, with D hard to call. CDR1 and CDR2 from the germline V gene are GTSNPN and SVGIG (reference sequence). Trimming removed 0 bases at V and 3 bases at J, with 2 bases between. This CDR3 is 11 amino acids long. This CDR3 is CAWSVEETQYF. The CDR3 DNA reads as TGTGCCTGGAGTGTGGAAGAGACCCAGTACTTC.

DNA for the CDR3: TGTGCCAGCACCGCAGACGCTAACTATGGCTACACCTTC. As protein: CASTADANYGYTF. The chain uses TRBV9 and TRBJ1-2; D is undetermined. Per germline, CDR1 SGDLS and CDR2 YYNGEE. Trimming removed 6 bases from V and 0 bases from J, with 9 bases in between. This CDR3 is 13 amino acids long.

This chain connects TRBV7-2 to TRBJ2-3, with D tentatively TRBD1 or TRBD2 (6 bases each). Trimming took 2 bases from V and 3 from J, leaving 15 bases between them. Germline loops: CDR1 SGHTA, CDR2 FQGNSA. The CDR3 covers 16 residues. The CDR3 nucleotides read TGTGCCAGCAGCTTAAGAAAGGGGGGAGAAACAGATACGCAGTATTTT. Translated: CASSLRKGGETDTQYF.

The J gene is TRBJ1-5, the V gene TRBV2; D not resolved. The CDR3 spans 15 residues. Deletions cut 3 bases from V and 2 bases from J, with 11 bases between. Looked up from germline, CDR1 is SNHLY and CDR2 is FYNNEI. CDR3 DNA sequence: TGTGCCAGCAGTGATAAGTCCAGTCGCAATCAGCCCCAGCATTTT. Translating gives CASSDKSSRNQPQHF.

The J gene is TRBJ1-1, the V gene TRBV9; 11 bases align to TRBD1. The V gene's germline CDR1 is SGDLS and CDR2 YYNGEE. J gave up 9 bases and V 3 bases, and 7 bases lay outside the gene matches. This CDR3 is built from 14 residues. The CDR3 sequence: CASSAGTGGVQAFF. CDR3 bases: TGTGCCAGCAGCGCCGGGACAGGGGGTGTTCAAGCTTTCTTT.

The chain has TRBV5-4 and TRBJ2-1; possible D gene TRBD1, 6 bases. The CDR3 has 19 amino acids. V lost 5 bases to trimming and J lost 0 bases, with 24 bases between them. The germline V gene has CDR1 SGHNT and CDR2 YYREEE (reference sequence). The CDR3 loop is CASRLNRDNPPSSYNEQFF. CDR3 DNA sequence: TGTGCCAGCAGGCTTAACAGGGACAACCCGCCGAGCTCCTACAATGAGCAGTTCTTC.

The chain has TRBV28 and TRBJ1-4, with a possible D match to TRBD1 (6 bases). Germline V gene lookup returns CDR1 MDHEN and CDR2 SYDVKM. V was shortened by 5 bases and J by 8 bases, with 15 bases between the two germline ends. The CDR3 length is 14 residues. The CDR3 nucleotides read TGTGCCAGCAGTCCTAGCGGGGGCGGAGAAAAACTGTTTTTT. It encodes CASSPSGGGEKLFF.

The chain couples TRBV19 to TRBJ2-6; D ambiguous. CDR3 length: 14 residues. The ends were cut back, 3 bases at V and 4 bases at J, with 7 bases in the middle. CDR1 and CDR2 (germline): LNHDA, SQIVND (reference sequence). The CDR3 nucleotides are TGTGCCAGTAGTATCAGTACCGGGGCCAACGTCCTGACTTTC. It codes for CASSISTGANVLTF. The complete variable domain, with remaining parts taken from reference TRBV19 and TRBJ2-6, reads DGGITQSPKYLFRKEGQNVTLSCEQNLNHDAMYWYRQDPGQGLRLIYYSQIVNDFQKGDIAEGYSVSREKKESFPLTVTSAQKNPTAFYLCASSISTGANVLTFGAGSRLTVL.

The chain links TRBV7-2 to TRBJ2-1, with 8 bases lining up with TRBD1. CDR3 length: 12 residues. V trimming: 8 bases; J trimming: 10 bases; junction bases outside the gene matches: 7. Germline CDR1 reads SGHTA; CDR2 reads FQGNSA. The CDR3 reads CASRQGTEEQFF. CDR3 DNA sequence: TGTGCCAGCCGACAGGGGACCGAAGAGCAGTTCTTC.